This TCR beta chain was sequenced for a study of monozygotic twins with inflammatory bowel disease (dated by TCRdb to the late 2010s). Looking at the study overall: The complete study included around 30 monozygotic twin pairs: 19 IBD-discordant Danish pairs and nine German pairs, of which four were IBD-concordant and five were IBD-discordant. Within discordant pairs, disease-associated traits were sought mainly by comparing IBD patients with their genetically identical healthy co-twins. Each individual had, on average, about 151 000 unique TCRalpha sequences and 181 000 unique TCRbeta sequences available for analysis. Results the study describes overall, beyond this receptor: Concordant and discordant twins showed no difference in repertoire similarity, possibly because of limited statistical power. IBD patients had lower TCRbeta repertoire diversity, measured by the inverse Simpson index, than their healthy co-twins. Because patients were on differing immunosuppressive treatments, the repertoires may have picked up extra background noise and inter-individual variability. Compared with healthy twins, IBD patients shared fewer clonotypes with other individuals, and the difference was most pronounced in patients with signs of disease activity. No single strong signal or clonotype linked to IBD turned up in the results, so the idea that one exists was not supported. The analysis was unable to tell apart different T cell subtypes.

A 2.5 ml peripheral blood sample was drawn into PAXgene tubes per donor and stored at -80°C. Without any T cell sorting, total RNA was extracted from whole blood using the PAXgene blood miRNA kit on an automated QIAcube. Peripheral blood from monozygotic twin pairs who were concordant or discordant for inflammatory bowel disease underwent deep TCRalpha and TCRbeta repertoire profiling using unique molecular barcoding. For every twin pair, smoking habits were documented, and each individual was categorised as a current, former or never smoker. Receptors were amplified or captured by 5' RACE. For each TCR library, around 3,500 ng of total RNA was used. For each sample, cDNA synthesis was carried out in eight separate reactions using SMARTScribe reverse transcriptase. Unique molecular identifiers containing a 6-nucleotide sample barcode were introduced through template switching during cDNA synthesis. TCRalpha and TCRbeta cDNA was amplified by two nested PCRs of 16 and 9 cycles, with bead purification after each PCR. Before amplification, the cDNA was both treated with uracil DNA-glycosylase and purified with the QIAquick PCR purification kit. The second PCR added Illumina TruSeq-compatible adapters along with sample-specific barcodes. Library quality and concentration were checked on TapeStation and Qubit, and libraries were pooled at 5 ng each. Sequencing of the pooled libraries was done on an Illumina HiSeq2500 single-index Rapid Run using custom sequencing primers and 2 x 100 bp reads. The source study handled its data this way. UMI-based consensus assembly with MiGEC version 1.2.6 was used to correct PCR and sequencing errors. V(D)J alignment, clonotype assembly and CDR3 extraction were performed with MiXCR version 2.1.1. Normalisation of gene usage, clonotype sharing and MAIT/NKT TCR abundance was achieved by analysing the top 1000, 10 000 and 20 000 clonotypes per sample. After downsampling to 27 000 UMIs, diversity was calculated as the inverse Simpson index using the vegan R package. Paired Mann-Whitney U tests were applied to discordant twin pairs, with Benjamini-Hochberg correction for multiple testing. After the reads were reprocessed by TCRdb, one entry was made per CDR3 protein sequence, with no DNA. TCRdb, not the authors, supplied the V and J calls. In this sample's table one finds about 330,000 distinct CDR3 sequences. Of the sample, 2% to 2.5% is held by the ten largest clones.

There are 16 amino acids in the CDR3, from cysteine to phenylalanine inclusive. The record lacks a DNA sequence. The CDR1 and CDR2 encoded by the germline V gene are MRHNA and SNTAGT. Turning to this clonotype: No cognate antigen has been identified for it.

The sequenced material came from blood. This sequence originates from a human donor with ulcerative colitis or Crohn's disease, or a healthy co-twin of an affected twin (not recorded which). This receptor chain uses TRBV6-4 and TRBJ2-1; TCRdb calls TRBD1, which cannot be checked without DNA. The CDR3 sequence is CASSDGGGGSYNEQFF.